Presented here are 9 T cell receptor beta chains from one specimen sequenced in a study of T cell responses to AZD1222 COVID-19 vaccine. Here immunoSEQ multiplex PCR was the method, and the copy in TCRdb shows in-frame clones only, minus some. In the table there are about 30,000 clones, 80% to 95% of which are singletons. The source material was peripheral blood, sampled on day 0 of AZD1222 vaccination. The receptors derive from an adult in good health.

The chain has TRBV6-2 or TRBV6-3 and TRBJ2-2, with 9 bases aligning to TRBD1. The CDR3 is made up of 14 amino acids. The germline gives CDR1 MNHEY, CDR2 SVGEGT. J gave up 4 bases and V 4 bases, and 1 base lay outside the gene matches. The CDR3 loop is CASSWTGVTGELFF. The CDR3 DNA reads TGTGCCAGCAGTTGGACAGGGGTCACCGGGGAGCTGTTTTTT.

V and J are TRBV5-5 and TRBJ1-2, with 9 nucleotides matching TRBD1. The germline V gene has CDR1 SGHKS and CDR2 YYEKEE (reference sequence). The J segment lost 0 bases and the V segment lost 3 bases, leaving 6 bases of the junction unmatched. CDR3 length equals 16 residues. CDR3 protein: CASSSTGQGTNYGYTF. The DNA of the CDR3 is TGTGCCAGCAGCTCCACGGGACAGGGAACTAACTATGGCTACACCTTC.

This chain joins TRBV3-1 (or the pseudogene TRBV3-2) and TRBJ1-1, with D uncertain. With 4 bases removed from V and 0 bases from J, the gap between germline ends came to 12 bases. The CDR3 is 15 residues long. Germline CDR1 and CDR2: LGHDT and YNNKEL (reference sequence). Written as DNA, the CDR3 is TGTGCCAGCAGCCCCCCAGGAGGCATGAACACTGAAGCTTTCTTT. Amino acids: CASSPPGGMNTEAFF.

J is TRBJ2-2 and V is TRBV6-5; TRBD1 aligns across 8 bases. The J segment lost 4 bases and the V segment lost 4 bases, leaving 5 bases of the junction unmatched. Germline CDR1 MNHEY, CDR2 SVGAGI. The CDR3 has 15 residues. The DNA of the CDR3 is TGTGCCAGCAGTTCAGGGGGCTTGGGCACCGGGGAGCTGTTTTTT. This sequence encodes CASSSGGLGTGELFF.

This clone has just one count. In DNA form, the CDR3 reads TGTGCCAGCAGTTACTCGACTAGCGGGGGGGTTGGGCCGGAGACCCAGTACTTC. This sequence encodes CASSYSTSGGVGPETQYF. J is TRBJ2-5 and V is TRBV6-2 or TRBV6-3, with TRBD2 identical over 14 bases. The CDR3 is 18 amino acids. After removal of 0 bases from V and 5 bases from J, the junction contained 8 bases not matched to a gene. Looked up from germline, CDR1 is MNHEY and CDR2 is SVGEGT.

The rearrangement joins TRBV2 to TRBJ2-5, with 8 bases that match TRBD1. This CDR3 has 15 amino acids. Looked up from germline, CDR1 is SNHLY and CDR2 is FYNNEI. The junction had 14 bases not matched to a gene; V was cut back by 9 bases and J by 5 bases. CDR3 nucleotides: TGTGCCAGTCTTCCGGGGCAGGGGGCACGGGAGACCCAGTACTTC. Translated, it gives CASLPGQGARETQYF.

This clone has a handful of counts. CDR3 sequence (DNA): TGTGCCAGCAGTGAACAGGGGGCGCGTATCACTGAAGCTTTCTTT. It translates to CASSEQGARITEAFF. The gene calls are TRBV25-1 and TRBJ1-1; 8 bases are a match to TRBD1. Germline V gene lookup returns CDR1 MGHDK and CDR2 SYGVNS. This CDR3 is built from 15 residues. V dropped 2 bases and J dropped 4; count of bases not matched to a gene: 6. Filled out from reference TRBV25-1 and TRBJ1-1, the complete variable domain reads EADIYQTPRYLVIGTGKKITLECSQTMGHDKMYWYQQDPGMELHLIHYSYGVNSTEKGDLSSESTVSRIRTEHFPLTLESARPSHTSQYLCASSEQGARITEAFFGQGTRLTVV.

The chain carries TRBV6-5 and TRBJ2-2, with D unclear. V lost 9 bases to trimming and J lost 4 bases, with 15 bases between them. The CDR3 is 14 amino acids. The germline gives CDR1 MNHEY, CDR2 SVGAGI. The CDR3 reads CASTRYRITGELFF. The CDR3 region has the DNA TGTGCCAGTACCCGGTATCGTATCACCGGGGAGCTGTTTTTT.

J is TRBJ1-6 and V is TRBV25-1; TRBD1 matches 9 bases. The CDR3 runs to 14 residues. Germline V lookup: CDR1 MGHDK, CDR2 SYGVNS. The V segment lost 5 bases and the J segment 7 bases; nucleotides outside the gene matches: 3. CDR3 nucleotides: TGTGCCAGCAGTTGGGACAGGGACAATTCACCCCTCCACTTT. This encodes CASSWDRDNSPLHF. Full variable domain (rest looked up from reference TRBV25-1 and TRBJ1-6): EADIYQTPRYLVIGTGKKITLECSQTMGHDKMYWYQQDPGMELHLIHYSYGVNSTEKGDLSSESTVSRIRTEHFPLTLESARPSHTSQYLCASSWDRDNSPLHFGNGTRLTVT.